These T cell receptor beta chains were read from a single sample in a study of blood T cell repertoires in COVID-19. The method was immunoSEQ multiplex PCR; TCRdb's version includes in-frame clones alone and lacks a portion of them. This sample has some 190,000 clones, with approximately 85% found just once. What was sequenced was peripheral blood. These receptors were taken from a woman aged 65 to 85 with active or convalescent COVID-19. Each CDR3 is given with its conserved first and last residue. The order of the fields is V gene, D gene, clone size, J gene, CDR3 protein, CDR3 DNA. D genes are given only for firm matches. Not every row has a clone size; where given, it reads once, few, many or a size class.

TRBV2	.	once	TRBJ2-1	CASRADEQFF	TGTGCCAGCAGAGCGGATGAGCAGTTCTTC
TRBV6-6	.	.	TRBJ1-2	CASSPPGVNYGYTF	TGTGCCAGCAGTCCCCCCGGGGTCAACTATGGCTACACCTTC
TRBV28	TRBD2	.	TRBJ2-1	CASRRTTSAYNEQFF	TGTGCCAGCAGGCGTACGACTAGCGCCTACAATGAGCAGTTCTTC
TRBV7-9	.	.	TRBJ1-1	CASSLVGGPRENTEAFF	TGTGCCAGCAGCTTAGTAGGAGGTCCCAGAGAGAACACTGAAGCTTTCTTT
TRBV5-1	TRBD2	.	TRBJ2-2	CASSLRAGGSTGELFF	TGCGCCAGCAGCTTGCGGGCGGGAGGAAGTACCGGGGAGCTGTTTTTT
TRBV7-9	.	few	TRBJ2-1	CASSLGGEPYNEQFF	TGTGCCAGCAGCTTAGGTGGGGAGCCCTACAATGAGCAGTTCTTC
TRBV5-1	.	.	TRBJ1-4	CASSLGHRDATNEKLFF	TGCGCCAGCAGCTTGGGACACAGGGACGCAACTAATGAAAAACTGTTTTTT
TRBV6-1	TRBD1	.	TRBJ1-4	CASSEYWIRDRENEKLFF	TGTGCCAGCAGTGAATACTGGATCAGGGACAGGGAGAATGAAAAACTGTTTTTT
TRBV7-8	TRBD2	once	TRBJ2-3	CASSLESAGETDTQYF	TGTGCCAGCAGCTTAGAATCGGCGGGAGAGACAGATACGCAGTATTTT
TRBV9	TRBD2	many	TRBJ2-2	CASRGGAAGAGELFF	TGTGCCAGCAGGGGAGGTGCAGCGGGAGCCGGGGAGCTGTTTTTT
TRBV5-1	TRBD2	.	TRBJ2-1	CASSVSGSSYNEQFF	TGCGCCAGCAGCGTTAGCGGGAGTTCCTACAATGAGCAGTTCTTC
TRBV4-1	.	.	TRBJ2-7	CASSQGGGYPYQGEQYF	TGCGCCAGCAGCCAAGGTGGGGGCTACCCTTACCAGGGCGAGCAGTACTTC
TRBV2	TRBD1	.	TRBJ2-7	CASNKQGNHEQYF	TGTGCCAGCAACAAACAGGGGAACCACGAGCAGTACTTC
TRBV6-5	TRBD1	.	TRBJ2-7	CASTKTGTGSYEQYF	TGTGCCAGCACTAAGACCGGGACAGGTAGCTACGAGCAGTACTTC
TRBV10-3	.	few	TRBJ1-3	CAIGGQRGTATIYF	TGTGCCATCGGGGGACAAAGGGGGACGGCCACCATATATTTT
TRBV3-1/TRBV3-2	.	.	TRBJ2-7	CASSQDGGGLYEQYF	TGTGCCAGCAGCCAAGATGGGGGCGGTCTCTACGAGCAGTACTTC
TRBV19	.	once	TRBJ2-1	CASSTDSISYNEQFF	TGTGCCAGTAGTACGGACAGTATTTCCTACAATGAGCAGTTCTTC
TRBV5-5	.	.	TRBJ1-1	CASSQQGNTEAFF	TGTGCCAGCAGCCAGCAGGGAAACACTGAAGCTTTCTTT
TRBV9	.	.	TRBJ2-3	CASSPRPPVGLTDTQYF	TGTGCCAGCAGCCCCCGACCACCTGTTGGGCTCACAGATACGCAGTATTTT
TRBV5-1	.	.	TRBJ1-2	CASSSQQGNFNYGYTF	TGCGCCAGCAGCTCTCAACAGGGAAACTTTAACTATGGCTACACCTTC
TRBV3-1/TRBV3-2	.	.	TRBJ2-6	CASSSTHRRTGANVLTF	TGTGCCAGCAGCTCAACCCACAGGCGAACCGGGGCCAACGTCCTGACTTTC
TRBV6-5	.	.	TRBJ1-4	CASSKPKTNEKLFF	TGTGCCAGCAGCAAACCTAAGACAAATGAAAAACTGTTTTTT
TRBV5-6	.	.	TRBJ1-5	CASSRQVQSGNQPQHF	TGTGCCAGCAGCCGACAGGTCCAGTCCGGCAATCAGCCCCAGCATTTT
TRBV28	.	once	TRBJ2-1	CASSITDRRENEQFF	TGTGCCAGCAGTATAACGGATCGGAGGGAGAATGAGCAGTTCTTC
TRBV9	TRBD2	few	TRBJ2-2	CASSVDPGGNTGELFF	TGTGCCAGCAGCGTAGACCCGGGAGGGAACACCGGGGAGCTGTTTTTT
TRBV6-5	TRBD1	.	TRBJ2-7	CASSYGGQGLYEQYF	TGTGCCAGCAGTTATGGGGGACAGGGTCTCTACGAGCAGTACTTC
TRBV3-1/TRBV3-2	TRBD2	.	TRBJ2-5	CASSQGLAGGGETQYF	TGTGCCAGCAGCCAAGGGCTAGCGGGAGGTGGGGAGACCCAGTACTTC
TRBV7-2	.	.	TRBJ2-5	CASSRQTLQETQYF	TGTGCCAGCAGCCGCCAGACTCTTCAAGAGACCCAGTACTTC
TRBV29-1	TRBD2	once	TRBJ2-7	CSVESGGTTYEQYF	TGCAGCGTTGAATCGGGAGGAACAACCTACGAGCAGTACTTC
TRBV30	.	.	TRBJ1-6	CAWTRVGTYNSPLHF	TGTGCCTGGACCAGGGTGGGGACATATAATTCACCCCTCCACTTT
TRBV29-1	TRBD2	few	TRBJ2-1	CSVRLAGGRWDEQFF	TGCAGCGTACGACTAGCGGGAGGGCGGTGGGATGAGCAGTTCTTC
TRBV7-2	TRBD2	medium-sized	TRBJ2-7	CASSLAEGLADHNSYEQYF	TGTGCCAGCAGCTTAGCGGAGGGACTAGCGGACCACAACTCCTACGAGCAGTACTTC
TRBV5-1	TRBD1	.	TRBJ2-5	CASSRTGSKETQYF	TGCGCCAGCAGTAGGACAGGGTCGAAGGAGACCCAGTACTTC
TRBV19	.	.	TRBJ1-3	CASSMRGGARGNTIYF	TGTGCCAGTAGTATGAGAGGGGGGGCGCGTGGAAACACCATATATTTT
TRBV6-1	.	.	TRBJ2-7	CASSEWAEVSYEQYF	TGTGCCAGCAGTGAGTGGGCAGAAGTCTCCTACGAGCAGTACTTC
TRBV11-2	.	few	TRBJ2-7	CASRKGSFNEQYF	TGTGCCAGCAGGAAGGGGTCATTCAACGAGCAGTACTTC
TRBV5-1	TRBD1	.	TRBJ1-4	CASRREDRGIEKLFF	TGCGCCAGCCGACGGGAAGACAGGGGGATTGAAAAACTGTTTTTT
TRBV25-1	TRBD1	.	TRBJ2-5	CASSQDRGLQETQYF	TGTGCCAGCAGTCAGGACAGGGGACTGCAAGAGACCCAGTACTTC
TRBV29-1	.	.	TRBJ1-5	CSVAETGTSNQPQHF	TGCAGCGTCGCCGAGACAGGAACTAGCAATCAGCCCCAGCATTTT
TRBV24-1	TRBD2	.	TRBJ2-1	CATSDSWTSGSSYNEQFF	TGTGCCACCAGTGATTCATGGACTAGCGGGAGCTCCTACAATGAGCAGTTCTTC
TRBV5-1	.	.	TRBJ2-4	CASSSTSGTKNIQYF	TGCGCCAGCAGCTCGACGTCCGGGACAAAAAACATTCAGTACTTC
TRBV29-1	.	.	TRBJ1-1	CSVVLRGISNTEAFF	TGCAGCGTTGTTCTCAGGGGAATTTCGAACACTGAAGCTTTCTTT
TRBV25-1	.	.	TRBJ2-1	CASSEYSTHNEQFF	TGTGCCAGCAGTGAATATTCCACACACAATGAGCAGTTCTTC
TRBV6-6	TRBD2	few	TRBJ2-3	CASSKGTSGTDTQYF	TGTGCCAGCAGTAAAGGGACTAGCGGTACAGATACGCAGTATTTT
TRBV6-5	TRBD2	.	TRBJ2-7	CASSPSGSGTYEQYF	TGTGCCAGCAGCCCCAGCGGGAGCGGAACCTACGAGCAGTACTTC
TRBV5-1	TRBD1	.	TRBJ2-2	CASSGTGTGITGELFF	TGCGCCAGCAGCGGCACCGGGACAGGGATAACCGGGGAGCTGTTTTTT
TRBV6-6	TRBD1	.	TRBJ1-2	CASSLSGTGQYYGYTF	TGTGCCAGCAGTCTTTCCGGGACAGGGCAATACTATGGCTACACCTTC
TRBV5-4	TRBD1	.	TRBJ2-7	CASSFGQGADYEQYF	TGTGCCAGCAGCTTTGGGCAGGGGGCCGACTACGAGCAGTACTTC
TRBV24-1	TRBD1	.	TRBJ1-2	CATSRTGTGGANGYTF	TGTGCCACCAGTAGGACCGGGACAGGGGGCGCAAATGGCTACACCTTC
TRBV19	.	.	TRBJ1-5	CASLQGNQPQHF	TGTGCCTCCCTCCAGGGGAATCAGCCCCAGCATTTT